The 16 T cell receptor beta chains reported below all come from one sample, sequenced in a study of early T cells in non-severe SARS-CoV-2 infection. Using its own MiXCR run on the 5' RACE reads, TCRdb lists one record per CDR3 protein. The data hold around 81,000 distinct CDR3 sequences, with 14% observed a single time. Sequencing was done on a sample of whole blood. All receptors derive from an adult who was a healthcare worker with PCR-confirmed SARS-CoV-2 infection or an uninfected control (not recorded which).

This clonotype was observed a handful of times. The CDR3 DNA sequence: TGTGCCAGCAGCTTAGGACCTAGGGAGGCCAATCAGCCCCAGCATTTT. Translated: CASSLGPREANQPQHF. The chain joins TRBV7-9 to TRBJ1-5; D unresolved. Trimming took 1 base from V and 3 from J, leaving 13 bases between them. Germline assignment: CDR1 SEHNR and CDR2 FQNEAQ (reference sequence). This CDR3 comprises 16 residues.

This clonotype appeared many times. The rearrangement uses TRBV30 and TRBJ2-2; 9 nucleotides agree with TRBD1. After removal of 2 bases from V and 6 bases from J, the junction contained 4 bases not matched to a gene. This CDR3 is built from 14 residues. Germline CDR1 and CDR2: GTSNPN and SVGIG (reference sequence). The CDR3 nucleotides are TGTGCCTGGAGTCGGGACAGGGAATCCGGGGAGCTGTTTTTT. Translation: CAWSRDRESGELFF.

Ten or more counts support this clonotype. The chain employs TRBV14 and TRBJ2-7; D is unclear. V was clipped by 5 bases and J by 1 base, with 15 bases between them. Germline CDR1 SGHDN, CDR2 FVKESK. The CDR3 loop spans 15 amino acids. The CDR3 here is CASSSFPGASYEQYF. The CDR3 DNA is TGTGCCAGCAGCTCCTTCCCAGGTGCATCCTACGAGCAGTACTTC.

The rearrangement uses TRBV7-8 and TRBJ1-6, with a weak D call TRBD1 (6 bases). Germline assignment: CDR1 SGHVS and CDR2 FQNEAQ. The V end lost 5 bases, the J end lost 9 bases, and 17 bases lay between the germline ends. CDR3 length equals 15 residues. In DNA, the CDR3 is TGTGCCAGCAGCCCCGTGTCGGGACAAAGTTCACCCCTCCACTTT. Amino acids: CASSPVSGQSSPLHF.

For the CDR3, the DNA is TGCAGCGTCTTAGACAGCCGGTTTCCTTACGAGCAGTACTTC. It codes for CSVLDSRFPYEQYF. The chain carries TRBV29-1 and TRBJ2-7, with D perhaps TRBD1 (5 bases). CDR3 length equals 14 residues. Germline CDR1 reads SQVTM; CDR2 reads ANQGSEA. With 6 bases removed from V and 4 bases from J, the gap between germline ends came to 19 bases.

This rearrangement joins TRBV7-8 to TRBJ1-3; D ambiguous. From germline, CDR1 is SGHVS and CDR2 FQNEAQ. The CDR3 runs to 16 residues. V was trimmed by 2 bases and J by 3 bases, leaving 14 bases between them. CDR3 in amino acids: CASSLWPLFLGNTIYF. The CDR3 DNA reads TGTGCCAGCAGCTTATGGCCTCTTTTCCTTGGAAACACCATATATTTT.

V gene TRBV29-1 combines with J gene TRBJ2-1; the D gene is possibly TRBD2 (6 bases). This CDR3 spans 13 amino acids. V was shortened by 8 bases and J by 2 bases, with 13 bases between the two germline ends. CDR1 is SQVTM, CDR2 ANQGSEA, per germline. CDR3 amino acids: CSSMGGTYNEQFF. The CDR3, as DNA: TGCAGCTCGATGGGGGGTACCTACAATGAGCAGTTCTTC.

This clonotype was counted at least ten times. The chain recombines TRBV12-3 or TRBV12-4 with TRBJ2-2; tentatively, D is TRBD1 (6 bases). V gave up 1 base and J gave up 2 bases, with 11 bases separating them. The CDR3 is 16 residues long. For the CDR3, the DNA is TGTGCCAGCAGTTTAGGGACAGCGATAAACACCGGGGAGCTGTTTTTT. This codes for CASSLGTAINTGELFF.

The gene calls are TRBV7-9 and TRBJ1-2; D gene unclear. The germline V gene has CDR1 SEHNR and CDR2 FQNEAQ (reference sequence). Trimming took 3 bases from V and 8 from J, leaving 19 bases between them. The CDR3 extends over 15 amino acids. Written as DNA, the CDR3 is TGTGCCAGCAGCTTCTCTCTTCTCGGGTTCTACGGCTACACCTTC. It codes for CASSFSLLGFYGYTF.

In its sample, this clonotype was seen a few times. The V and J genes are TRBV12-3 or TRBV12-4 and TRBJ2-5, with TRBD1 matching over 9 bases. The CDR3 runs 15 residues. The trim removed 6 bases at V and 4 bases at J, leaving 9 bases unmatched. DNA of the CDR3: TGTGCCAGCAGCTGGGACAGGGAGAGGTTAGAGACCCAGTACTTC. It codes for CASSWDRERLETQYF.

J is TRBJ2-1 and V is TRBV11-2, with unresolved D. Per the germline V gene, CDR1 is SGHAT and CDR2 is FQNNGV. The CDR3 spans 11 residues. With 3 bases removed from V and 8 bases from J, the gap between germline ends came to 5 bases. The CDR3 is CASSFEDEQFF. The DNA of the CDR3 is TGTGCCAGCAGCTTCGAAGATGAGCAGTTCTTC.

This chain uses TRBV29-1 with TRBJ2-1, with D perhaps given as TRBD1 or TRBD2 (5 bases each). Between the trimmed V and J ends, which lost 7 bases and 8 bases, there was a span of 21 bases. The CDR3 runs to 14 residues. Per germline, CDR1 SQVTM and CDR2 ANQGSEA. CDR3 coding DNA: TGCAGCGCCGGTGGGACCGACGCTATCGATGAGCAGTTCTTC. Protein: CSAGGTDAIDEQFF.

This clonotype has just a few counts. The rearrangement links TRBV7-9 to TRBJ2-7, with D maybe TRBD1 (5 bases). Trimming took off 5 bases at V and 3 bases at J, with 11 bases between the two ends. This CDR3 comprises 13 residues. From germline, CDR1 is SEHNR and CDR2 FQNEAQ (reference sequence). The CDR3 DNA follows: TGTGCCAGCAGCGGATCAGGGTTCTACGAGCAGTACTTC. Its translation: CASSGSGFYEQYF.

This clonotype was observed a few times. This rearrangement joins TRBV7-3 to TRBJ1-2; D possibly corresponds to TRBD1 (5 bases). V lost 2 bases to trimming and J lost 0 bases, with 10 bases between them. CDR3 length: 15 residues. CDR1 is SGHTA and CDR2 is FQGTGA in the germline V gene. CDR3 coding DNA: TGTGCCAGCAGCTTAGAGGGGATATCTAACTATGGCTACACCTTC. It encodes CASSLEGISNYGYTF.

CDR3 nucleotide sequence: TGCAGTGCTAGATCTCCCCTCTCCTACAATGAGCAGTTCTTC. Protein: CSARSPLSYNEQFF. V is TRBV20-1 and J is TRBJ2-1; D is uncertain. Trimming removed 2 bases from V and 0 bases from J, with 8 bases in between. The germline CDR1 and CDR2 sequences are DFQATT and SNEGSKA (reference sequence). There are 14 residues in the CDR3.

The CDR3 region is CASSSAGTYGYTF. CDR3 bases: TGCGCCAGCAGTAGCGCCGGGACCTATGGCTACACCTTC. This chain connects TRBV4-1 to TRBJ1-2; perhaps TRBD1 as D (5 bases). Between the trimmed V and J ends, which lost 6 bases and 4 bases, there was a span of 12 bases. This CDR3 region has 13 residues. Germline V gene lookup returns CDR1 MGHRA and CDR2 YSYEKL.